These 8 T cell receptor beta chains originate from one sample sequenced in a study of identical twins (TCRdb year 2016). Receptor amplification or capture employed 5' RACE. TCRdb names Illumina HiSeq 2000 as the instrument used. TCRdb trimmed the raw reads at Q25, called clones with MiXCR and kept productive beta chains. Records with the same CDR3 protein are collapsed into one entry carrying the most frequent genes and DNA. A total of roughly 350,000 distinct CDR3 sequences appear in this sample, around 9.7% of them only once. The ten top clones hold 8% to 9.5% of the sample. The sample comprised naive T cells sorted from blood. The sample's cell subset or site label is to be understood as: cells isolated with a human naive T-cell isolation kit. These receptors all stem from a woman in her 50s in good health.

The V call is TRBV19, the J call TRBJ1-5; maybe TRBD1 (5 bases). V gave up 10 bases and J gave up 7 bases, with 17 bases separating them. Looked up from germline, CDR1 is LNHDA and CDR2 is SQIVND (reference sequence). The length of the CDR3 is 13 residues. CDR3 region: CATIDSGGQPQHF. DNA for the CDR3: TGTGCCACCATTGACAGCGGAGGGCAGCCCCAGCATTTT.

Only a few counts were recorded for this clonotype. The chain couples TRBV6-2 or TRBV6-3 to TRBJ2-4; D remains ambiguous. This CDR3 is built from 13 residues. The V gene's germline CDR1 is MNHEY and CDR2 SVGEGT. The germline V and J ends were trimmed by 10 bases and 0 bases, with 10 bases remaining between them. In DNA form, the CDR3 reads TGTGCCACCTTCGACCTAGCCAAAAACATTCAGTACTTC. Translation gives CATFDLAKNIQYF.

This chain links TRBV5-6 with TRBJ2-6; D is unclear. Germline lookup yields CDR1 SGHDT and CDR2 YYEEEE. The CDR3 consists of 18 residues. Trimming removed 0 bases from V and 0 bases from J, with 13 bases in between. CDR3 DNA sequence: TGTGCCAGCAGCTTGGTATCAGGTTCCTTCTCTGGGGCCAACGTCCTGACTTTC. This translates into CASSLVSGSFSGANVLTF.

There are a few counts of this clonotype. The CDR3 reads CASSQDQRKLEEQFF. In nucleotides, the CDR3 is TGCGCCAGCAGCCAAGATCAGAGGAAACTGGAGGAGCAGTTCTTC. The rearrangement joins TRBV4-1 to TRBJ2-1; D remains ambiguous. Germline loops: CDR1 MGHRA, CDR2 YSYEKL. The CDR3 sequence is 15 residues long. V was trimmed by 0 bases and J by 10 bases, leaving 16 bases between them.

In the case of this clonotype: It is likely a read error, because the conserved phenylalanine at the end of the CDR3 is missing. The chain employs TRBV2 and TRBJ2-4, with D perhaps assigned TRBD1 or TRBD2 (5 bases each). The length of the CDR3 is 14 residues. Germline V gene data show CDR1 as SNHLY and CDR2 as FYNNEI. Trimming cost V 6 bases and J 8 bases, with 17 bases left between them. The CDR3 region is CASRRRARRDIQYL. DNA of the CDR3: TGTGCCAGCAGGCGGCGGGCCCGCAGGGACATTCAGTACCTC.

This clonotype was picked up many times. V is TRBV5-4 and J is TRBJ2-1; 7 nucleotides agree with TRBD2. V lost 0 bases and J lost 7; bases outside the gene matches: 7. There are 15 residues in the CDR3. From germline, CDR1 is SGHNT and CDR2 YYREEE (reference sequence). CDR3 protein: CASSLVGGSSNEQFF. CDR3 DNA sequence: TGTGCCAGCAGCTTGGTAGGCGGGAGTTCGAATGAGCAGTTCTTC. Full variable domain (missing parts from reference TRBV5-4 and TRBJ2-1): ETGVTQSPTHLIKTRGQQVTLRCSSQSGHNTVSWYQQALGQGPQFIFQYYREEENGRGNFPPRFSGLQFPNYSSELNVNALELDDSALYLCASSLVGGSSNEQFFGPGTRLTVL.

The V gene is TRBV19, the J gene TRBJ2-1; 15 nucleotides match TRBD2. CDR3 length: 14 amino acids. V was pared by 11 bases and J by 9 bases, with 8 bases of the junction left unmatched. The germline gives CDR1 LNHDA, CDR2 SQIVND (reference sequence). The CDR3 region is CAGAGTSGRIEQFF. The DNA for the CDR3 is TGTGCCGGAGCCGGGACTAGCGGGAGGATTGAGCAGTTCTTC.

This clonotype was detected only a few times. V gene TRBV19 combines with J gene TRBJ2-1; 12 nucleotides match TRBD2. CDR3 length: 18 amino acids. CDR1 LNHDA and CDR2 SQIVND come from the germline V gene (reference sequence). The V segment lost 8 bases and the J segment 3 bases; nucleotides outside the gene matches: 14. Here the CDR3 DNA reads TGTGCCAGTGGGCGGGTTACTAGCGGGAGGCCCTACTACAATGAGCAGTTCTTC. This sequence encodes CASGRVTSGRPYYNEQFF.